The clone carrying this T cell receptor beta chain was seen only a few times. Its target is unknown. These data belong to a study of post-analysis software for immune sequencing data. On the study more broadly: There were relapsing-remitting, secondary progressive and progressive-relapsing multiple sclerosis among the disease courses included. The study's findings and limits: For normalized Chao1 diversity, multiple sclerosis patients scored significantly lower than controls did. TRBV5-6, TRBV5-1 and TRBV20-1 were among roughly five TRBV segments more frequent in patients than controls.

TCR beta cDNA libraries included unique molecular identifiers. One entry per CDR3 protein results from TCRdb running MiXCR on the PCR reads. The sample includes some 690,000 distinct CDR3 sequences, about 32% of them seen just once. V dropped 6 bases and J dropped 8; count of bases not matched to a gene: 10. The CDR3 extends over 16 amino acids. CDR1 SGHTA and CDR2 FQGNSA come from the germline V gene. J is TRBJ2-1 and V is TRBV7-2; 13 bases match TRBD2. The clonotype was recovered from a girl between 10 and 17 years old with multiple sclerosis. Input material: blood. The CDR3, as DNA: TGTGCCAGCAGAAAAGGGGGACTAGCGGGATATGATGAGCAGTTCTTC. This sequence encodes CASRKGGLAGYDEQFF. Drawing the rest from reference TRBV7-2 and TRBJ2-1, the complete variable domain is GAGVSQSPSNKVTEKGKDVELRCDPISGHTALYWYRQSLGQGLEFLIYFQGNSAPDKSGLPSDRFSAERTGGSVSTLTIQRTQQEDSAVYLCASRKGGLAGYDEQFFGPGTRLTVL.